This T cell receptor beta chain stems from a study of blood T cell repertoires in COVID-19. The CDR3 spans 15 residues. Germline V gene lookup returns CDR1 SGHNT and CDR2 YYREEE (reference sequence). V was shortened by 0 bases and J by 4 bases, with 11 bases between the two germline ends. Produced via immunoSEQ multiplex PCR; TCRdb's table is partial and in-frame only. The sample includes 500,000 to 600,000 clones, 70% to 90% seen only once; the top ten take roughly 7.3%. The sample was peripheral blood. This chain uses TRBV5-4 with TRBJ2-1, with D possibly being TRBD1 (5 bases). The sequence came from a woman aged 45-65 years with COVID-19, enrolled during active disease. CDR3 protein: CASSLEAGPYNEQFF. CDR3 DNA: TGTGCCAGCAGCTTGGAGGCAGGGCCTTACAATGAGCAGTTCTTC.